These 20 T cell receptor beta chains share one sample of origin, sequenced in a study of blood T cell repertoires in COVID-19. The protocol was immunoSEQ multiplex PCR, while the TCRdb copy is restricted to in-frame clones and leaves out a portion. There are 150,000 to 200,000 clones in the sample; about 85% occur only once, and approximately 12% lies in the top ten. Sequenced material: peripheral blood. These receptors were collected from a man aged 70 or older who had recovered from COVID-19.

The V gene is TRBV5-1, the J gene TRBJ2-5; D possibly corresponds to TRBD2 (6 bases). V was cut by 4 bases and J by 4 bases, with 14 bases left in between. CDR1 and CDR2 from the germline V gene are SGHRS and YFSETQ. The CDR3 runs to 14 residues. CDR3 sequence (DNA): TGCGCCAGCAGCGGAGGGACCCCCGGAGAGACCCAGTACTTC. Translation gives CASSGGTPGETQYF.

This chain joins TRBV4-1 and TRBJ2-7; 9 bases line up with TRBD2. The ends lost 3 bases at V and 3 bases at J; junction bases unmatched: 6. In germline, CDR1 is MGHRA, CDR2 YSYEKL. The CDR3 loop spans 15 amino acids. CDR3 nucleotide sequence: TGCGCCAGCAGCCAGACCGGGACTAGCAGCTACGAGCAGTACTTC. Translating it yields CASSQTGTSSYEQYF.

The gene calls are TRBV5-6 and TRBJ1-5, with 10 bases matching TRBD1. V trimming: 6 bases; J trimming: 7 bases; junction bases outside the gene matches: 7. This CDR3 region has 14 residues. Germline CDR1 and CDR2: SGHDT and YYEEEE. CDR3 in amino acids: CASKRTGGGQPQHF. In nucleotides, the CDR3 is TGTGCCAGCAAACGGACAGGGGGAGGACAGCCCCAGCATTTT.

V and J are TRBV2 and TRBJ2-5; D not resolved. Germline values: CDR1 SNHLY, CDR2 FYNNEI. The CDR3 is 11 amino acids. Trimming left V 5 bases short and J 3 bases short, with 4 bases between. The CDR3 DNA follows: TGTGCCAGCAGTTATGAAGAGACCCAGTACTTC. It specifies CASSYEETQYF.

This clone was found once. The chain's CDR3 is CASSLRGLEPQHF. CDR3 nucleotide sequence: TGTGCCAGCAGCTTAAGGGGGCTGGAGCCCCAGCATTTT. The V and J genes are TRBV13 and TRBJ1-5, with TRBD1 matching over 7 bases. Per the germline V gene, CDR1 is PRHDT and CDR2 is FYEKMQ (reference sequence). There are 13 residues in the CDR3. V dropped 2 bases and J dropped 8; count of bases not matched to a gene: 3. Combining the CDR3 with reference TRBV13 and TRBJ1-5 gives the whole variable domain AAGVIQSPRHLIKEKRETATLKCYPIPRHDTVYWYQQGPGQDPQFLISFYEKMQSDKGSIPDRFSAQQFSDYHSELNMSSLELGDSALYFCASSLRGLEPQHFGDGTRLSIL.

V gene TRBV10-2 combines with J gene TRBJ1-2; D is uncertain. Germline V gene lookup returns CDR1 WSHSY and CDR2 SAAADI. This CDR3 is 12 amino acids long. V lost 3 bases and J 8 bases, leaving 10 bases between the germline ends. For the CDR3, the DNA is TGCGCCAGCAGTGACGGGTTGCAAGGCTACACCTTC. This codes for CASSDGLQGYTF.

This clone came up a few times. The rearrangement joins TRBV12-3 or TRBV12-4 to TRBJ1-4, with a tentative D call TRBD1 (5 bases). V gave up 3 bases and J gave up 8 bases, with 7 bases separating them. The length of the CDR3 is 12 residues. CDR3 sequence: CASSFKGEKLFF. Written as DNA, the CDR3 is TGTGCCAGCAGTTTTAAGGGGGAAAAACTGTTTTTT.

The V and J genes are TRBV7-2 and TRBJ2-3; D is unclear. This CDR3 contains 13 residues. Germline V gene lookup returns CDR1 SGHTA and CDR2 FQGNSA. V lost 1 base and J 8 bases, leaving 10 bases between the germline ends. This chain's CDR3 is CASSLGEVATQYF. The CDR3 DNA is TGTGCCAGCAGCTTAGGAGAGGTGGCTACGCAGTATTTT.

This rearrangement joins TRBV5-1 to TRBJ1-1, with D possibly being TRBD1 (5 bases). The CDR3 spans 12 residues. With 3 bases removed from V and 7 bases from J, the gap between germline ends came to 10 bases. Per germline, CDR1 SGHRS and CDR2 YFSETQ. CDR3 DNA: TGCGCCAGCAGCTCTCAGGGATATGAAGCTTTCTTT. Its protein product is CASSSQGYEAFF.

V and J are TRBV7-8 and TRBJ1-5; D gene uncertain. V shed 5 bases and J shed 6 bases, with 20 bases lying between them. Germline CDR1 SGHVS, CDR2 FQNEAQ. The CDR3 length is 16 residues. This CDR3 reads CASSPERGIGSQPQHF. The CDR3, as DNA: TGTGCCAGCAGCCCCGAGCGGGGAATTGGGAGTCAGCCCCAGCATTTT.

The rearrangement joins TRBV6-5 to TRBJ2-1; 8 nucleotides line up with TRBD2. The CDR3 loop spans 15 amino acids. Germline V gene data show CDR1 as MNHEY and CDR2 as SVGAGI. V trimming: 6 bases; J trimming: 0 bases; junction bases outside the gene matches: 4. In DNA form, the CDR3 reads TGTGCCAGCAGCAGGAGCGGGAGCTCCTACAATGAGCAGTTCTTC. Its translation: CASSRSGSSYNEQFF.

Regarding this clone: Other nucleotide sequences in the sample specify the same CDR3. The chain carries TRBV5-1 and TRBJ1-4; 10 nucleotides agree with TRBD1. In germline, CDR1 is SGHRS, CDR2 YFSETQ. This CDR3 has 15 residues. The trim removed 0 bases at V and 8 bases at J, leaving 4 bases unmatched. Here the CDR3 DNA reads TGCGCCAGCAGCTTGGCTGGGACAGGGGACGAAAAACTGTTTTTT. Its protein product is CASSLAGTGDEKLFF.

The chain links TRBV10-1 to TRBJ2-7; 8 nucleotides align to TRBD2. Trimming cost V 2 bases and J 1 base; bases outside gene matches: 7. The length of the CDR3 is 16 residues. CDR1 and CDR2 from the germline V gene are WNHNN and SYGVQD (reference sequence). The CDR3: CASSETGLAQSYEQYF. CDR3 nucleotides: TGCGCCAGCAGTGAGACCGGACTAGCCCAGTCCTACGAGCAGTACTTC.

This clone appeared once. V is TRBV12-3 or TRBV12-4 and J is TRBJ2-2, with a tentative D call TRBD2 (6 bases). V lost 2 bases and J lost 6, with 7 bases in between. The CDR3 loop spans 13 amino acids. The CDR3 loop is CASSLRGSGELFF. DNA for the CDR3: TGTGCCAGCAGTTTACGGGGGTCCGGGGAGCTGTTTTTT.

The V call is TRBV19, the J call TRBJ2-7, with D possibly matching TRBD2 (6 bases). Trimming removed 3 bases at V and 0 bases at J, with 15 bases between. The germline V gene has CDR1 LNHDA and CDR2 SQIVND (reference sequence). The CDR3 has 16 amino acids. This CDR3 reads CASSMTAGSFSYEQYF. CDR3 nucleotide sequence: TGTGCCAGTAGTATGACCGCGGGGTCATTCTCCTACGAGCAGTACTTC.

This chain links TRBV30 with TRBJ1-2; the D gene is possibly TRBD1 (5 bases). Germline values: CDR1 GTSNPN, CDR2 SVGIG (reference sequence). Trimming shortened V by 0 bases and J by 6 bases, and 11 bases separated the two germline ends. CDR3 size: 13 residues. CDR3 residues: CAWSVQAGNGYTF. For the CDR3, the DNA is TGTGCCTGGAGTGTACAGGCTGGCAATGGCTACACCTTC. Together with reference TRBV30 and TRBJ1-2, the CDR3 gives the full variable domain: SQTIHQWPATLVQPVGSPLSLECTVEGTSNPNLYWYRQAAGRGLQLLFYSVGIGQISSEVPQNLSASRPQDRQFILSSKKLLLSDSGFYLCAWSVQAGNGYTFGSGTRLTVV.

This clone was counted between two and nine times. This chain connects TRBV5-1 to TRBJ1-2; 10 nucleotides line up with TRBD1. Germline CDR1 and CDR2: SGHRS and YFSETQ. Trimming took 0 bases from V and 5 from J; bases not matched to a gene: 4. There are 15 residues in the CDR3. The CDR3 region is CASSLETGGSYGYTF. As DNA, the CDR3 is TGCGCCAGCAGCTTGGAGACAGGGGGCAGTTATGGCTACACCTTC.

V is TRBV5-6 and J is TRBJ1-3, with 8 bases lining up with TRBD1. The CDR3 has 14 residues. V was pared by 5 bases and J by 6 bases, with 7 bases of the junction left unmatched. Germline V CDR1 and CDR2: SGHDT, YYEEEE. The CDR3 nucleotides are TGTGCCAGCAGACTGACAGGGGTTGAAAACACCATATATTTT. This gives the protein CASRLTGVENTIYF.

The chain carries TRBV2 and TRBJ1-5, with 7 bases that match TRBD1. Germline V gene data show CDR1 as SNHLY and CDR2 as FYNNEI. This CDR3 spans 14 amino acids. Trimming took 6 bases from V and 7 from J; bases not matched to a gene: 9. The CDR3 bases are TGTGCCAGCAGCCCGACAGGGCCCGGCCAGCCCCAGCATTTT. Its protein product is CASSPTGPGQPQHF. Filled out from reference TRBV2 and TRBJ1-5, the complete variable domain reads EPEVTQTPSHQVTQMGQEVILRCVPISNHLYFYWYRQILGQKVEFLVSFYNNEISEKSEIFDDQFSVERPDGSNFTLKIRSTKLEDSAMYFCASSPTGPGQPQHFGDGTRLSIL.

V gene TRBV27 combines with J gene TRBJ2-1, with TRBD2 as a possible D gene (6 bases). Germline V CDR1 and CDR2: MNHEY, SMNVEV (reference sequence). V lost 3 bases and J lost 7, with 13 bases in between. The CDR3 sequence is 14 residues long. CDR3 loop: CASSLGGVGNEQFF. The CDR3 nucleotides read TGTGCCAGCAGTTTGGGGGGAGTGGGAAATGAGCAGTTCTTC.